This T cell receptor beta chain was sequenced in a study of T-cell memory formation after mild COVID-19. The CDR3 contains 16 residues. Germline loops: CDR1 SGHRS, CDR2 YFSETQ. V was clipped by 0 bases and J by 0 bases, with 11 bases between them. TCRdb reanalysed the 5' RACE reads using MiXCR and keeps one entry per CDR3 protein. The sample carries about 340,000 distinct CDR3 sequences, roughly 13% recorded once. The sample consisted of PBMCs or a T cell subset sorted from them (not recorded which). The chain recombines TRBV5-1 with TRBJ2-3; D not certain. This TCR came from a man younger than 35 who had mild COVID-19 (a few samples of this study predate the infection). Cell type and time point are not known. The CDR3 reads CASSLADIRSTDTQYF. DNA of the CDR3: TGCGCCAGCAGCTTGGCCGACATCCGGAGCACAGATACGCAGTATTTT.